This is a list of T cell receptor beta chains from one sample in a study of CD8 T cells in ankylosing spondylitis. TCRdb reanalysed the 5' RACE reads using MiXCR and keeps one entry per CDR3 protein. The sample consists of around 770,000 distinct CDR3 sequences, approximately 12% of them appearing once. Sequenced material: blood, either unsorted or a sorted T cell fraction (not recorded which). The receptor source for this set is a male donor with ankylosing spondylitis. CDR3s include the opening cysteine and the closing phenylalanine or tryptophan. The order of the fields is V gene, D gene, clone size, J gene, CDR3 DNA, CDR3 protein. The D gene is left open where the match is weak. Size values are once, few and many counts, or a class for expanded clones, and some rows have none.

TRBV10-3	TRBD2	.	TRBJ2-2	TGTGCCAGCCTTCGGGGGGGGTCCACCGGGGAGCTGTTTTTT	CASLRGGSTGELFF
TRBV21-1	.	.	TRBJ1-2	TGTGCCAGCAGCAAAGGCTCAGGATTCTATGGCTACACCTTC	CASSKGSGFYGYTF
TRBV4-3	TRBD2	.	TRBJ2-1	TGCGCCAGCAGCCAAGTTTTTACTAGCGCGTACAATGAGCAGTTCTTC	CASSQVFTSAYNEQFF
TRBV9	TRBD1	.	TRBJ1-1	TGTGCCAGCAGCGTGAGAGGGGGCGGTGAAGCTTTCTTT	CASSVRGGGEAFF
TRBV10-3	.	many	TRBJ1-1	TGTGCCACTAACGCCAGAAGTAACACTGAAGCTTTCTTT	CATNARSNTEAFF
TRBV6-2/TRBV6-3	TRBD1	few	TRBJ1-1	TGTGCCAGCAGTGCCCGACAGGGGGGGGATGAAGCTTTCTTT	CASSARQGGDEAFF
TRBV18	.	.	TRBJ2-1	TGTGCCAGCTCACCGCTACCGCGCTATGAGCAGTTCTTC	CASSPLPRYEQFF
TRBV4-2	.	many	TRBJ2-1	TGTGCCAGCAGCCTATCGGTAGATGAGCAGTTCTTC	CASSLSVDEQFF
TRBV7-2	TRBD2	.	TRBJ2-5	TGTGCCAGCAGCTACCGGGAGGGGGAGACCCAGTACTTC	CASSYREGETQYF
TRBV20-1	.	.	TRBJ2-5	TGCAGTGCTAGGCTGGCGCCGAGCCCCTCGCAAGAGACCCAGTACTTC	CSARLAPSPSQETQYF
TRBV4-3	TRBD2	few	TRBJ2-3	TGCGCCAGCAGCCAGGGCCCGCTAGCGGGGGGTAGCACAGATACGCAGTATTTT	CASSQGPLAGGSTDTQYF
TRBV6-2/TRBV6-3	.	few	TRBJ2-5	TGTGCCAGCAGTTACCAGGAGGGGTACCAAGAGACCCAGTACTTC	CASSYQEGYQETQYF
TRBV30	.	few	TRBJ1-1	TGTGCCTGGAGGAGGGAGGTTATCTGGGGACACTCTGAAGCTTTCTTT	CAWRREVIWGHSEAFF
TRBV5-1	TRBD2	few	TRBJ2-1	TGCGCCAGCAGCGACCCCCCGGTAACTAGCGGGGGGCACAATGAGCAGTTCTTC	CASSDPPVTSGGHNEQFF
TRBV6-1	.	once	TRBJ1-2	TGTGCCAGCAGCGACGCTGCCGGCATCTATGGCTACACCTTC	CASSDAAGIYGYTF
TRBV14	TRBD2	.	TRBJ2-1	TGTGCCAGCAGCGGACGGGAAGGTAGCGGGGGTTGGAATGAGCAGTTCTTC	CASSGREGSGGWNEQFF
TRBV28	.	.	TRBJ2-1	TGTGCCAGCACGGGACTCAACAATGAGCAGTTCTTC	CASTGLNNEQFF
TRBV7-6	TRBD1	.	TRBJ1-4	TGTGCCAGCAGCTTAGGGGACAGTTCTAATGAAAAACTGTTTTTT	CASSLGDSSNEKLFF
TRBV5-1	.	many	TRBJ1-1	TGCGCCAGCAGCACCAGAATGAACACTGAAGCTTTCTTT	CASSTRMNTEAFF
TRBV7-2	.	many	TRBJ2-5	TGTGCCAGCAGCTTAGTCCACAGCGAGACCCAGTACTTC	CASSLVHSETQYF
TRBV20-1	.	few	TRBJ2-5	TGCAGTGCTAGAGTATTCGCAGGGGAGACCCAGTACTTC	CSARVFAGETQYF
TRBV12-3/TRBV12-4	TRBD2	.	TRBJ2-7	TGTGCCAGCAGTTTAACGGGGGGGCCGGGAGAGCAGTACTTC	CASSLTGGPGEQYF
TRBV10-3	TRBD2	.	TRBJ2-7	TGTGCCATCAGCAAGGGACTAGCGGGGGGGATCTCCTACGAGCAGTACTTC	CAISKGLAGGISYEQYF
TRBV7-3	.	.	TRBJ1-1	TGTGCCAGCAGCTTAATCGGGCCAGCAAACACTGAAGCTTTCTTT	CASSLIGPANTEAFF
TRBV21-1	.	.	TRBJ2-7	TGTGCCAGCAGCAAAACGGATGGGTCCTTAAAAGACTCTAGCTACGAGCAGTACTTC	CASSKTDGSLKDSSYEQYF
TRBV7-2	.	many	TRBJ2-7	TGTGCCAGCACCCTCAACCCGGGGGCCTACGAGCAGTACTTC	CASTLNPGAYEQYF
TRBV5-1	.	few	TRBJ2-5	TGCGCCAGCAGCTTCCCCACAGGGTACCAAGAGACCCAGTACTTC	CASSFPTGYQETQYF
TRBV4-1	TRBD2	.	TRBJ2-7	TGCGCCAGCAGCCGGGGACTAGCGGGAGTGGCGGTCTACGAGCAGTACTTC	CASSRGLAGVAVYEQYF
TRBV19	TRBD2	few	TRBJ2-1	TGTGCCAGTAGTATACCGGGACTAGCGGGGGCGCGACTCAATGAGCAGTTCTTC	CASSIPGLAGARLNEQFF
TRBV9	.	.	TRBJ2-5	TGTGCCAGCAGCGTAGATCCCCATCAGTCCCGGGAGACCCAGTACTTC	CASSVDPHQSRETQYF
TRBV6-1	.	.	TRBJ1-2	TGTGCCAGTACTAAAGGTCGGGCGTACTATGGCTACACCTTC	CASTKGRAYYGYTF
TRBV20-1	TRBD1	.	TRBJ2-7	TGCAGTGCTAGACAAGGGACAGGGGCCTCCTACGAGCAGTACTTC	CSARQGTGASYEQYF
TRBV27	.	.	TRBJ2-7	TGTGCCAGCAGCCCGTTCATAGCACCGGGACATTTCTACGAGCAGTACTTC	CASSPFIAPGHFYEQYF
TRBV7-7	TRBD2	.	TRBJ2-1	TGTGCTAGCAGCTTGATTAGCGGGAAATATAGTGAGCAGTTCTTC	CASSLISGKYSEQFF
TRBV20-1	TRBD1	.	TRBJ2-2	TGCAGTGCTAGAGATTTCAGGACAGGGGGTCAGGGGGAGCTGTTTTTT	CSARDFRTGGQGELFF
TRBV20-1	TRBD1	few	TRBJ1-1	TGCAGTGCTTATATCTCGACAGGGTGGGACACTGAAGCTTTCTTT	CSAYISTGWDTEAFF
TRBV5-1	.	.	TRBJ1-1	TGCGCCAGCCGACAGATGAACACTGAAGCTTTCTTT	CASRQMNTEAFF
TRBV6-2/TRBV6-3	TRBD2	few	TRBJ2-1	TGTGCCAGCATTACTAGCGGGAGTTACAATGAGCAGTTCTTC	CASITSGSYNEQFF
TRBV7-9	.	few	TRBJ2-7	TGTGCCAGCAGCTTAGGGCAGGGAGATGAGTACGAGCAGTACTTC	CASSLGQGDEYEQYF
TRBV20-1	TRBD1	few	TRBJ2-7	TGCAGTGCTGTATCCGGGACAGCGAGCTCCTACGAGCAGTACTTC	CSAVSGTASSYEQYF
TRBV20-1	TRBD2	many	TRBJ2-7	TGCAGCGGGGGGACTCATTCCTACGAGCAGTACTTC	CSGGTHSYEQYF
TRBV11-2	.	.	TRBJ2-1	TGTGCCAGCAGCCAGGAGAGGGACCAGTTCTTC	CASSQERDQFF
TRBV12-3/TRBV12-4	.	many	TRBJ2-2	TGTGCCAGCAGGGTGACGGCGACCGGGGAGCTGTTTTTT	CASRVTATGELFF
TRBV4-2	.	.	TRBJ1-2	TGTGCCAGCAGCCCCCGCACGGGACCGCCTAACTATGGCTACACCTTC	CASSPRTGPPNYGYTF
TRBV24-1	TRBD1	few	TRBJ1-1	TGTGCCACCTCCGGACAGGGTCAGACTGAAGCTTTCTTT	CATSGQGQTEAFF
TRBV9	.	.	TRBJ1-1	TGTGCCAGCAGCGTAGATGTCAGGGCCACTGAAGCTTTCTTT	CASSVDVRATEAFF
TRBV5-6	.	few	TRBJ2-5	TGTGCCAGCAGCTTTGGACAGTTGGTGGAGACCCAGTACTTC	CASSFGQLVETQYF
TRBV11-2	.	few	TRBJ1-1	TGTGCCAGCAGCTTGAATGCCGCCGGGAGCCTAGGGACTGAAGCTTTCTTT	CASSLNAAGSLGTEAFF
TRBV9	.	few	TRBJ1-3	TGTGCCAGCAGCGTAGACAACGCTAGGAGTGGAAACACCATATATTTT	CASSVDNARSGNTIYF
TRBV20-1	TRBD2	many	TRBJ2-1	TGCAGTGCTAGGACTAGCGGGAGGACCCAGGGCTCCTACAATGAGCAGTTCTTC	CSARTSGRTQGSYNEQFF
TRBV29-1	.	.	TRBJ2-3	TGCAGCGTTGAAACCGGGATCAACACAGATACGCAGTATTTT	CSVETGINTDTQYF
TRBV27	TRBD1	many	TRBJ1-6	TGTGCCAGCAGTTGGGACAGTCGCTATTCACCCCTCCACTTT	CASSWDSRYSPLHF
TRBV27	.	many	TRBJ2-7	TGTGCCAGCAGTCCGCACAGGGACGAGCAGTACTTC	CASSPHRDEQYF
TRBV15	TRBD1	few	TRBJ2-7	TGTGCCACCAGCAGAGGGACCGGGACAGGGAACGAGCAGTACTTC	CATSRGTGTGNEQYF
TRBV20-1	.	few	TRBJ1-2	TGCAGGCCGACACAGGGAGGCGATGGCTACACCTTC	CRPTQGGDGYTF
TRBV5-1	.	few	TRBJ1-6	TGCGCCAGCAAGCAAAACCAAGCGTCCTATAATTCACCCCTCCACTTT	CASKQNQASYNSPLHF
TRBV20-1	TRBD2	.	TRBJ2-3	TGCAGTGCTAGAGATCCGCGGGGGGCCCCATTGGGCACGCAGTATTTT	CSARDPRGAPLGTQYF